These 31 T cell receptor beta chains originate from one sample sequenced in a study of a mutant IDH1 vaccine in newly diagnosed glioma. Time point here: week 47, end of study. Every single dose of the vaccine, 300 ug of mutant IDH1 20-mer peptide, came with topical imiquimod. The antigens of these receptors remain unknown. Method: immunoSEQ multiplex PCR; TCRdb's copy keeps in-frame clones and lacks some. This sample has tens of thousands of clones, with more than 75% found just once. The input for sequencing was PBMCs, taken from a glioma patient whose treatment included an IDH1 peptide vaccine. The receptors here all came from a middle-aged man with glioma. Some clones in this sample may be carry-over from other donors' samples.

This clone was counted only a few times. The chain's CDR3 is CASSQPPGMQYKRAQYF. CDR3 in DNA: TGTGCCAGCAGCCAGCCTCCAGGGATGCAATATAAGAGGGCCCAGTACTTC. This chain connects TRBV7-8 to TRBJ2-5; D may correspond to TRBD1 or TRBD2 (5 bases each). V lost 5 bases and J lost 9, with 28 bases in between. CDR1 and CDR2 from the germline V gene are SGHVS and FQNEAQ. The CDR3 covers 17 residues.

The chain combines TRBV27 with TRBJ1-3; D unresolved. The CDR3 extends over 15 amino acids. The V and J ends lost 6 bases and 0 bases respectively, with 12 bases between them. Germline V lookup: CDR1 MNHEY, CDR2 SMNVEV (reference sequence). CDR3 sequence: CASSADGYSGNTIYF. CDR3 bases: TGTGCCAGCAGCGCCGACGGATACTCTGGAAACACCATATATTTT.

The V call is TRBV6-1, the J call TRBJ2-3; 8 bases map to TRBD1. The CDR3 is made up of 14 amino acids. Germline CDR1 is MNHNS and CDR2 is SASEGT. Unmatched junction bases numbered 6, after V lost 8 bases and J lost 2 bases. CDR3 sequence: CASRQGPITDTQYF. The CDR3 region has the DNA TGTGCCAGCCGACAGGGGCCCATCACAGATACGCAGTATTTT.

This chain links TRBV6-1 with TRBJ2-2; D gene ambiguous. The V end was cut by 6 bases, the J end by 6 bases, with 14 bases between. The CDR3 contains 14 residues. Per the germline V gene, CDR1 is MNHNS and CDR2 is SASEGT. CDR3 bases: TGTGCCAGCAGCTCGACGGGTTGGCCCGGGGAGCTGTTTTTT. As protein: CASSSTGWPGELFF.

The gene calls are TRBV5-6 and TRBJ2-1, with 8 positions matching TRBD1. Germline lookup yields CDR1 SGHDT and CDR2 YYEEEE. Trimming cost V 2 bases and J 16 bases; bases outside gene matches: 11. The CDR3 totals 13 residues. CDR3 protein: CASSLPGTGLSFF. CDR3 nucleotides: TGTGCCAGCAGCTTACCCGGGACAGGCCTTTCCTTCTTC.

The chain has TRBV28 and TRBJ1-2; TRBD1 might be the D (6 bases). V gave up 6 bases and J gave up 5 bases, with 13 bases separating them. Germline V gene sequence: CDR1 MDHEN, CDR2 SYDVKM. The CDR3 contains 13 residues. This CDR3 is CASRGGQEYGYTF. The CDR3 DNA reads TGTGCCAGCAGGGGGGGGCAGGAGTATGGCTACACCTTC.

The gene calls are TRBV7-8 and TRBJ2-1, with D perhaps TRBD2 (5 bases). This CDR3 is 13 amino acids long. V was cut by 8 bases and J by 6 bases, with 14 bases left in between. Germline CDR1 SGHVS, CDR2 FQNEAQ. The chain's CDR3 is CASGSSLFNEQFF. For the CDR3, the DNA is TGTGCCAGCGGGAGTTCCCTATTCAATGAGCAGTTCTTC.

This clone has a handful of counts. The chain couples TRBV5-4 to TRBJ1-1, with 7 bases aligning to TRBD1. Germline V gives CDR1 SGHNT, CDR2 YYREEE (reference sequence). The CDR3 runs to 16 residues. V dropped 4 bases and J dropped 1; count of bases not matched to a gene: 10. CDR3: CASSRTYGQANTEAFF. The CDR3 nucleotides are TGTGCCAGCAGCCGGACTTATGGACAGGCGAACACTGAAGCTTTCTTT.

V is TRBV10-3 and J is TRBJ2-2; D is uncertain. Germline values: CDR1 ENHRY, CDR2 SYGVKD. The length of the CDR3 is 13 residues. V dropped 11 bases and J dropped 0 bases, with 10 bases sitting between them. CDR3 nucleotides: TGTGCCGTGGACCGTTCGAACACCGGGGAGCTGTTTTTT. Protein: CAVDRSNTGELFF.

This clone was observed a handful of times. V and J are TRBV7-9 and TRBJ1-4, with D hard to call. The V and J ends lost 3 bases and 2 bases respectively, with 7 bases between them. Per germline, CDR1 SEHNR and CDR2 FQNEAQ (reference sequence). The CDR3 consists of 14 residues. The CDR3: CASSFRGTNEKLFF. DNA of the CDR3: TGTGCCAGCAGCTTCAGAGGGACTAATGAAAAACTGTTTTTT.

This clone turned up a few times. The chain joins TRBV5-1 to TRBJ1-2; 9 nucleotides match TRBD1. Germline V gives CDR1 SGHRS, CDR2 YFSETQ. With V trimmed by 7 bases and J by 5 bases, 9 bases remained unmatched. The CDR3 length is 14 residues. The CDR3 loop is CASSQEGQGYGYTF. As DNA, the CDR3 is TGCGCCAGCTCCCAGGAGGGACAGGGTTATGGCTACACCTTC. Complete variable domain (other parts from reference TRBV5-1 and TRBJ1-2): KAGVTQTPRYLIKTRGQQVTLSCSPISGHRSVSWYQQTPGQGLQFLFEYFSETQRNKGNFPGRFSGRQFSNSRSEMNVSTLELGDSALYLCASSQEGQGYGYTFGSGTRLTVV.

The V call is TRBV7-6, the J call TRBJ2-5; a weak D match, TRBD2 (5 bases). V lost 1 base and J 1 base, leaving 10 bases between the germline ends. The CDR3 runs to 15 residues. Per germline, CDR1 SGHVS and CDR2 FNYEAQ. CDR3 bases: TGTGCCAGCAGCTTAGGCTGGAGCGGCCAAGAGACCCAGTACTTC. Translating it yields CASSLGWSGQETQYF.

V gene TRBV19 combines with J gene TRBJ1-2; 11 bases match TRBD1. The junction had 8 bases not matched to a gene; V was cut back by 6 bases and J by 5 bases. The CDR3 consists of 15 residues. Germline V lookup: CDR1 LNHDA, CDR2 SQIVND (reference sequence). The CDR3 nucleotides read TGTGCCAGTAGAGCCCCGGGACAGGGGGTATATGGCTACACCTTC. Translating gives CASRAPGQGVYGYTF.

In its sample, this clone was seen once. The chain has TRBV6-5 and TRBJ1-1; TRBD1 agrees at 7 bases. CDR1 and CDR2 from the germline V gene are MNHEY and SVGAGI. The CDR3 consists of 16 residues. The junction had 7 bases not matched to a gene; V was cut back by 0 bases and J by 3 bases. The CDR3 sequence: CASSYSIRGRDTEAFF. CDR3 DNA sequence: TGTGCCAGCAGTTACTCGATAAGGGGGCGTGACACTGAAGCTTTCTTT.

The genes are TRBV6-5 and TRBJ2-5, with a weak D call TRBD2 (5 bases). The CDR3 is made up of 11 amino acids. Germline V lookup: CDR1 MNHEY, CDR2 SVGAGI. V was cut by 8 bases and J by 5 bases, with 9 bases left in between. The DNA for the CDR3 is TGTGCCAGCGGTCGGGATGAGACCCAGTACTTC. As protein: CASGRDETQYF.

The chain has TRBV29-1 and TRBJ2-1; TRBD2 agrees at 7 bases. CDR1 SQVTM and CDR2 ANQGSEA come from the germline V gene. The CDR3 totals 11 residues. V was clipped by 7 bases and J by 14 bases; unmatched bases: 11. In DNA form, the CDR3 reads TGCAGCGGTGGGGAGGGCGGGGGTAAGTTCTTC. Protein product: CSGGEGGGKFF.

This chain connects TRBV19 to TRBJ1-1; D gene ambiguous. V lost 3 bases and J lost 3, with 14 bases in between. Per germline, CDR1 LNHDA and CDR2 SQIVND (reference sequence). This CDR3 is 15 amino acids long. The CDR3 sequence: CASSMRARTHTEAFF. The CDR3 DNA reads as TGTGCCAGTAGTATGCGGGCCCGCACCCACACTGAAGCTTTCTTT.

The chain is built from TRBV4-2 and TRBJ2-5; 8 bases align to TRBD2. Per the germline V gene, CDR1 is LGHNA and CDR2 is YNFKEQ. The CDR3 is 17 amino acids. V was pared by 1 base and J by 4 bases, with 11 bases of the junction left unmatched. CDR3 protein: CASSQVVSGAGGETQYF. In DNA, the CDR3 is TGTGCCAGCAGCCAAGTCGTTAGCGGGGCCGGGGGAGAGACCCAGTACTTC.

The CDR3 coding sequence is TGTGCCAGCAGCGTAGGCGACTTCAACTCCTACGAGCAGTACTTC. It is translated as CASSVGDFNSYEQYF. The rearrangement uses TRBV9 and TRBJ2-7, with D unclear. The CDR3 consists of 15 residues. V was clipped by 0 bases and J by 0 bases, with 10 bases between them. Germline CDR1 SGDLS, CDR2 YYNGEE.

This chain joins TRBV7-2 and TRBJ2-2, with D perhaps assigned TRBD1 or TRBD2 (6 bases each). V was pared by 0 bases and J by 6 bases, with 11 bases between. Germline lookup yields CDR1 SGHTA and CDR2 FQGNSA. The CDR3 covers 15 residues. The CDR3 region has the DNA TGTGCCAGCAGCTTAGCGGGGGGCTGGGCCGGGGAGCTGTTTTTT. Its protein product is CASSLAGGWAGELFF.

This chain links TRBV10-3 with TRBJ1-2; 9 bases are shared with TRBD1. The CDR3 length is 17 residues. Germline V CDR1 and CDR2: ENHRY, SYGVKD. Unmatched junction bases numbered 8, after V lost 0 bases and J lost 3 bases. The CDR3 is CAISESSGTGPHYGYTF. The CDR3 nucleotides read TGTGCCATCAGTGAGTCGTCAGGGACAGGGCCTCACTATGGCTACACCTTC.

The chain combines TRBV6-4 with TRBJ1-5; D is ambiguous. This CDR3 has 13 residues. Germline loops: CDR1 MRHNA, CDR2 SNTAGT. The V and J ends lost 4 bases and 7 bases respectively, with 11 bases between them. The CDR3, as DNA: TGTGCCAGCAGTGTAAATGGATACCAGCCCCAGCATTTT. Translating gives CASSVNGYQPQHF.

The chain recombines TRBV10-2 with TRBJ1-5; D perhaps matches TRBD1 (5 bases). Germline V CDR1 and CDR2: WSHSY, SAAADI. Trimming cost V 2 bases and J 7 bases, with 9 bases left between them. There are 13 residues in the CDR3. The CDR3 loop reads CASSEVRDQPQHF. In nucleotides, the CDR3 is TGCGCCAGCAGTGAGGTAAGGGACCAGCCCCAGCATTTT.

The rearrangement links TRBV10-1 to TRBJ2-6; D is unclear. Trimming stripped 3 bases from V and 0 bases from J, with 6 bases between. Germline lookup yields CDR1 WNHNN and CDR2 SYGVQD (reference sequence). The CDR3 has 15 amino acids. The CDR3 nucleotides are TGCGCCAGCAGTGACAAAAACTCTGGGGCCAACGTCCTGACTTTC. The encoded protein is CASSDKNSGANVLTF.

CDR3 sequence reads: CASSLGVTRYYEQYF. DNA for the CDR3: TGTGCCAGCAGCCTAGGGGTGACTAGATACTACGAGCAGTACTTC. V gene TRBV7-2 combines with J gene TRBJ2-7, with D possibly TRBD2 on 6 matching bases. V was pared by 5 bases and J by 3 bases, with 17 bases between. This CDR3 has 15 amino acids. CDR1 and CDR2 from the germline V gene are SGHTA and FQGNSA.

This chain connects TRBV30 to TRBJ1-6; tentative D call: TRBD1 (6 bases). V lost 0 bases, J lost 11 bases, and 14 bases lay in between. CDR1 and CDR2 (germline): GTSNPN, SVGIG (reference sequence). The length of the CDR3 is 14 residues. The chain's CDR3 is CAWSVGGNVAPLHF. CDR3 sequence (DNA): TGTGCCTGGAGTGTAGGGGGGAATGTAGCACCCCTCCACTTT. The whole variable domain, filled in from reference TRBV30 and TRBJ1-6, reads SQTIHQWPATLVQPVGSPLSLECTVEGTSNPNLYWYRQAAGRGLQLLFYSVGIGQISSEVPQNLSASRPQDRQFILSSKKLLLSDSGFYLCAWSVGGNVAPLHFGNGTRLTVT.

The V call is TRBV13, the J call TRBJ2-7; 8 nucleotides match TRBD1. Germline CDR1 reads PRHDT; CDR2 reads FYEKMQ (reference sequence). Trimming cost V 6 bases and J 2 bases; bases outside gene matches: 9. The CDR3 is 15 amino acids. CDR3 bases: TGTGCCAGCAGAAACCAGGGGGCCAGCCCCTACGAGCAGTACTTC. Residues: CASRNQGASPYEQYF.

The chain employs TRBV6-5 and TRBJ2-7, with TRBD2 matching 9 bases. Germline CDR1 is MNHEY and CDR2 is SVGAGI. The CDR3 contains 15 residues. V was pared by 0 bases and J by 0 bases, with 0 bases of the junction left unmatched. This CDR3 reads CASSYSSGGSYEQYF. Here the CDR3 DNA reads TGTGCCAGCAGTTACTCTAGCGGGGGCTCCTACGAGCAGTACTTC.

The rearrangement joins TRBV4-2 to TRBJ1-3; TRBD1 might be the D (5 bases). Looked up from germline, CDR1 is LGHNA and CDR2 is YNFKEQ. V gave up 0 bases and J gave up 0 bases, with 12 bases separating them. The CDR3 runs 17 residues. The CDR3 loop is CASSQDRQGYSGNTIYF. CDR3 nucleotide sequence: TGTGCCAGCAGCCAAGATCGGCAGGGCTACTCTGGAAACACCATATATTTT.

The chain employs TRBV14 and TRBJ2-3, with 9 bases fitting TRBD2. CDR1 and CDR2 from the germline V gene are SGHDN and FVKESK. The CDR3 extends over 15 amino acids. V shed 4 bases and J 6 bases; nucleotides not matched to a gene: 8. CDR3 DNA: TGTGCCAGCAGCCTGGCGGGGGGGTCCTGGGATACGCAGTATTTT. Its protein product is CASSLAGGSWDTQYF.

The J gene is TRBJ2-3, the V gene TRBV19, with D possibly being TRBD2 (6 bases). In germline, CDR1 is LNHDA, CDR2 SQIVND (reference sequence). V was shortened by 10 bases and J by 5 bases, with 22 bases between the two germline ends. The CDR3 runs to 15 residues. CDR3 nucleotide sequence: TGTGCCACCGGGGGTCTCGGGGTACCACAAGATACGCAGTATTTT. Amino acid sequence: CATGGLGVPQDTQYF.